The 22 T cell receptor beta chains below come from one sample, sequenced in a study of beta chain features in type 1 diabetes. The authors reverse transcribed all of the isolated RNA, so sequencing captured expressed TCRB transcripts. The repertoire was sequenced with immunoSEQ multiplex PCR; TCRdb's copy has only in-frame clones and lacks some. The sample comprises 140,000 or so clones, roughly a tenth of which are singletons, and 0.68% rests with the top ten. Input material: central memory CD4+ T cells from blood. These receptors all come from a man aged 18 to 30 in good health.

Only a few counts were recorded for this clone. The chain carries TRBV10-3 and TRBJ2-1, with D unclear. Trimming left V 3 bases short and J 12 bases short, with 12 bases between. CDR3 length: 12 residues. The V gene's germline CDR1 is ENHRY and CDR2 SYGVKD. The CDR3 DNA sequence: TGTGCCATCAGTGACGAAGTAATCGGGCAGTTCTTC. Protein product: CAISDEVIGQFF.

This clone has ten or more counts. The chain employs TRBV7-2 and TRBJ2-6; a weak D match, TRBD2 (6 bases). Trimming removed 1 base from V and 4 bases from J, with 14 bases in between. Germline V lookup: CDR1 SGHTA, CDR2 FQGNSA. The CDR3 is made up of 17 amino acids. This chain's CDR3 is CASSLVARTTGANVLTF. CDR3 DNA sequence: TGTGCCAGCAGCTTAGTCGCCAGGACTACGGGGGCCAACGTCCTGACTTTC.

This clone was seen repeatedly, ten times or more. This chain joins TRBV7-9 and TRBJ2-3; 8 bases line up with TRBD2. The CDR3 spans 16 residues. The germline CDR1 and CDR2 sequences are SEHNR and FQNEAQ (reference sequence). With V trimmed by 3 bases and J by 3 bases, 8 bases remained unmatched. CDR3 sequence: CASSFRRGAGTDTQYF. CDR3 nucleotides: TGTGCCAGCAGCTTCAGGCGGGGGGCCGGGACAGATACGCAGTATTTT.

There are many counts of this clone. V usage is TRBV6-6 and J usage is TRBJ1-6; TRBD1 agrees at 7 bases. V dropped 7 bases and J dropped 8; count of bases not matched to a gene: 8. Germline values: CDR1 MNHNY, CDR2 SVGAGI (reference sequence). CDR3 size: 14 residues. The CDR3 nucleotides are TGTGCCAGCAAACGGGGACAGATTGATTCACCCCTCCACTTT. The encoded protein is CASKRGQIDSPLHF.

The sample holds many counts of this clone. The J gene is TRBJ2-2, the V gene TRBV10-3, with 7 bases aligning to TRBD1. The CDR3 loop spans 14 amino acids. Germline-derived CDR1 and CDR2 are ENHRY and SYGVKD. Trimming cost V 6 bases and J 6 bases; bases outside gene matches: 7. CDR3 residues: CAISDRAFAGELFF. The CDR3 bases are TGTGCCATCAGCGACAGGGCCTTCGCCGGGGAGCTGTTTTTT.

This clone was counted only a few times. The chain is built from TRBV4-3 and TRBJ1-2; TRBD1 matches 7 bases. The CDR3 extends over 15 amino acids. Germline lookup yields CDR1 LGHNA and CDR2 YSLEER. V lost 3 bases, J lost 2 bases, and 6 bases stayed unmatched. Here the CDR3 reads CASSQEGQPNYGYTF. CDR3 nucleotides: TGCGCCAGCAGCCAGGAGGGACAGCCGAACTATGGCTACACCTTC.

Only a few counts were recorded for this clone. V usage is TRBV7-2 and J usage is TRBJ2-3; D unclear. The germline gives CDR1 SGHTA, CDR2 FQGNSA. V shed 2 bases and J shed 4 bases, with 4 bases lying between them. The CDR3 totals 12 residues. In DNA form, the CDR3 reads TGTGCCAGCAGCTTAAACTCAGATACGCAGTATTTT. This encodes CASSLNSDTQYF.

The table lists this clone with a few counts. This chain joins TRBV5-6 and TRBJ2-3; D perhaps matches TRBD2 (6 bases). V was cut by 2 bases and J by 4 bases, with 17 bases left in between. The CDR3 sequence is 16 residues long. Germline-derived CDR1 and CDR2 are SGHDT and YYEEEE. The CDR3 here is CASSLLTSLLSDTQYF. CDR3 DNA: TGTGCCAGCAGCTTACTGACTAGTCTGTTGTCAGATACGCAGTATTTT.

This clone occurred a few times. The chain links TRBV18 to TRBJ2-7, with D possibly being TRBD1 (6 bases). The length of the CDR3 is 14 residues. CDR1 KGHSH and CDR2 LQKENI come from the germline V gene. V was clipped by 2 bases and J by 0 bases, with 8 bases between them. The CDR3 region has the DNA TGTGCCAGCTCACCAGGACAGACCTCCTACGAGCAGTACTTC. Translating it yields CASSPGQTSYEQYF.

This chain links TRBV7-8 with TRBJ1-6; D may be TRBD1 (5 bases). This CDR3 has 15 residues. Germline V gene sequence: CDR1 SGHVS, CDR2 FQNEAQ. With 8 bases removed from V and 6 bases from J, the gap between germline ends came to 17 bases. CDR3 amino acids: CASRNPPDSNSPLHF. The DNA for the CDR3 is TGTGCCAGCCGGAATCCCCCAGACAGTAATTCACCCCTCCACTTT.

This clone was seen only a few times. The chain employs TRBV2 and TRBJ1-4; 11 bases are shared with TRBD1. Germline V lookup: CDR1 SNHLY, CDR2 FYNNEI. This CDR3 contains 15 residues. The trim removed 5 bases at V and 7 bases at J, leaving 6 bases unmatched. The CDR3 loop is CASSKLGTGGEKLFF. For the CDR3, the DNA is TGTGCCAGCAGTAAACTCGGGACAGGGGGTGAAAAACTGTTTTTT.

This clone was seen only a few times. The chain uses TRBV18 and TRBJ2-1; tentative D call: TRBD1 (6 bases). V shed 0 bases and J shed 6 bases, with 18 bases lying between them. The germline V gene encodes CDR1 KGHSH and CDR2 LQKENI. The CDR3 length is 17 residues. The CDR3 reads CASSPPWGQESLNEQFF. The CDR3 coding sequence is TGTGCCAGCTCACCACCATGGGGGCAGGAGTCCCTCAATGAGCAGTTCTTC. The whole variable domain, filled in from reference TRBV18 and TRBJ2-1, reads NAGVMQNPRHLVRRRGQEARLRCSPMKGHSHVYWYRQLPEEGLKFMVYLQKENIIDESGMPKERFSAEFPKEGPSILRIQQVVRGDSAAYFCASSPPWGQESLNEQFFGPGTRLTVL.

This chain joins TRBV11-2 and TRBJ2-3, with D possibly matching TRBD1 (6 bases). Germline CDR1 reads SGHAT; CDR2 reads FQNNGV. This CDR3 comprises 13 residues. V gave up 7 bases and J gave up 1 base, with 9 bases separating them. As DNA, the CDR3 is TGTGCCAGCAAAAAGGGGGGCACAGATACGCAGTATTTT. Encoded protein: CASKKGGTDTQYF.

The V and J genes are TRBV2 and TRBJ1-2, with a possible D match to TRBD1 (6 bases). Trimming stripped 7 bases from V and 3 bases from J, with 15 bases between. The CDR3 contains 14 residues. Germline V lookup: CDR1 SNHLY, CDR2 FYNNEI. The CDR3: CASTLGGADYGYTF. The CDR3 DNA reads as TGTGCCAGCACCCTAGGGGGGGCGGACTATGGCTACACCTTC.

The chain uses TRBV7-2 and TRBJ2-3; D not resolved. With 4 bases removed from V and 2 bases from J, the gap between germline ends came to 4 bases. The CDR3 is 12 residues long. Germline lookup yields CDR1 SGHTA and CDR2 FQGNSA. Here the CDR3 DNA reads TGTGCCAGCAGCTCTTACACAGATACGCAGTATTTT. Protein sequence: CASSSYTDTQYF.

This clone was found a few times. The V and J genes are TRBV5-6 and TRBJ1-2, with 9 nucleotides matching TRBD1. The V gene's germline CDR1 is SGHDT and CDR2 YYEEEE. V dropped 4 bases and J dropped 4; count of bases not matched to a gene: 8. This CDR3 is 15 amino acids long. For the CDR3, the DNA is TGTGCCAGCAGCAGACAGGGGGGGATCAGCTATGGCTACACCTTC. Translation gives CASSRQGGISYGYTF.

The rearrangement links TRBV6-1 to TRBJ2-6, with D possibly TRBD2 on 6 matching bases. Per germline, CDR1 MNHNS and CDR2 SASEGT. The ends were cut back, 6 bases at V and 0 bases at J, with 9 bases in the middle. The CDR3 consists of 15 residues. CDR3 protein: CASRDGGSGANVLTF. DNA of the CDR3: TGTGCCAGCAGGGACGGGGGCTCTGGGGCCAACGTCCTGACTTTC.

At least ten counts were recorded for this clone. The rearrangement uses TRBV29-1 and TRBJ1-3; D unresolved. Trimming pared 5 bases from V and 0 bases from J, leaving 8 bases between. This CDR3 is 13 amino acids long. CDR1 is SQVTM, CDR2 ANQGSEA, per germline. The CDR3 coding sequence is TGCAGCGTTCCTAGTCTCTCTGGAAACACCATATATTTT. Encoded protein: CSVPSLSGNTIYF.

This rearrangement joins TRBV18 to TRBJ2-7, with 8 bases identical to TRBD1. Germline trimming cut 5 bases from V and 2 bases from J; bases unmatched to any gene: 8. The germline gives CDR1 KGHSH, CDR2 LQKENI. The CDR3 sequence is 15 residues long. The CDR3 DNA is TGTGCCAGCTCAACGACAGGGGCTCAAGCCTACGAGCAGTACTTC. As protein: CASSTTGAQAYEQYF.

This clone has a handful of counts. The rearrangement links TRBV14 to TRBJ1-6; D unresolved. Between the trimmed V and J ends, which lost 0 bases and 14 bases, there was a span of 14 bases. CDR3 length equals 14 residues. Germline CDR1 is SGHDN and CDR2 is FVKESK. The chain's CDR3 is CASSQDFTAVTLHF. The CDR3 DNA reads as TGTGCCAGCAGCCAAGATTTTACTGCCGTTACCCTCCACTTT. Variable domain in full (rest from reference TRBV14 and TRBJ1-6): EAGVTQFPSHSVIEKGQTVTLRCDPISGHDNLYWYRRVMGKEIKFLLHFVKESKQDESGMPNNRFLAERTGGTYSTLKVQPAELEDSGVYFCASSQDFTAVTLHFGNGTRLTVT.

This clone has at least ten counts. The chain couples TRBV18 to TRBJ2-7; TRBD1 matches at 7 bases. Germline V gives CDR1 KGHSH, CDR2 LQKENI. This CDR3 has 17 residues. V lost 4 bases and J lost 3; bases outside the gene matches: 15. This CDR3 reads CASSRAHGTDGFYEQYF. The CDR3 DNA reads TGTGCCAGCTCACGCGCACACGGGACAGACGGTTTCTACGAGCAGTACTTC.

This clone was detected only once. V is TRBV7-6 and J is TRBJ2-4; the match to TRBD1 covers 9 bases. Per the germline V gene, CDR1 is SGHVS and CDR2 is FNYEAQ. After removal of 3 bases from V and 3 bases from J, the junction contained 9 bases not matched to a gene. The length of the CDR3 is 17 residues. In DNA, the CDR3 is TGTGCCAGCAGCTTGACTTCTGTGGGACAGGGCAAAAACATTCAGTACTTC. Its translation is CASSLTSVGQGKNIQYF. Looking up the rest from reference TRBV7-6 and TRBJ2-4 gives the full variable domain: GAGVSQSPRYKVTKRGQDVALRCDPISGHVSLYWYRQALGQGPEFLTYFNYEAQQDKSGLPNDRFSAERPEGSISTLTIQRTEQRDSAMYRCASSLTSVGQGKNIQYFGAGTRLSVL.